One sample yielded the 19 T cell receptor beta chains listed below, sequenced in a study of cytomegalovirus exposure and HLA in healthy donors. The repertoire was sequenced with immunoSEQ multiplex PCR; TCRdb's copy has only in-frame clones and lacks some. The data hold a few hundred thousand clones, with about 90% observed a single time. The sequenced material came from PBMCs. Receptors originate from a woman aged 18-35 years in good health and CMV-seronegative.

The chain links TRBV10-2 to TRBJ2-7; 13 bases map to TRBD2. The CDR3 extends over 15 amino acids. The V gene's germline CDR1 is WSHSY and CDR2 SAAADI. The ends lost 5 bases at V and 2 bases at J; junction bases unmatched: 3. The CDR3 loop reads CASSTGLAGTYEQYV. CDR3 nucleotides: TGCGCCAGCAGTACGGGACTAGCGGGGACCTACGAGCAGTACGTC.

The rearrangement links TRBV9 to TRBJ2-5; D possibly corresponds to TRBD2 (6 bases). The V end was cut by 4 bases, the J end by 5 bases, with 15 bases between. This CDR3 is 14 amino acids long. From germline, CDR1 is SGDLS and CDR2 YYNGEE. The CDR3: CASSPRGDAETQYF. The CDR3 DNA is TGTGCCAGCAGCCCCCGCGGGGACGCGGAGACCCAGTACTTC.

The chain couples TRBV29-1 to TRBJ2-3; possible D gene TRBD1, 5 bases. The CDR3 length is 14 residues. The germline V and J ends were trimmed by 1 base and 3 bases, with 11 bases remaining between them. Germline V gives CDR1 SQVTM, CDR2 ANQGSEA. The CDR3 bases are TGCAGCGTTGAAGTGGACAAGGGGACAGATACGCAGTATTTT. This encodes CSVEVDKGTDTQYF.

The chain employs TRBV7-6 and TRBJ2-7, with D perhaps TRBD2 (7 bases). V lost 5 bases and J 4 bases, leaving 15 bases between the germline ends. The CDR3 has 14 amino acids. Germline CDR1 reads SGHVS; CDR2 reads FNYEAQ. In nucleotides, the CDR3 is TGTGCCAGCAGCCCGCGAGGGGGGGTTTACGAGCAGTACGTC. As protein: CASSPRGGVYEQYV.

The V gene is TRBV28, the J gene TRBJ1-1; no reliable D call. Trimming stripped 3 bases from V and 5 bases from J, with 13 bases between. Looked up from germline, CDR1 is MDHEN and CDR2 is SYDVKM. The CDR3 spans 14 residues. The CDR3 nucleotides read TGTGCCAGCAGTTTGTCGGGTACGAGGACTGAAGCTTTCTTT. This sequence encodes CASSLSGTRTEAFF.

The rearrangement joins TRBV15 to TRBJ2-5; 12 positions agree with TRBD2. The CDR3 runs to 15 residues. The germline gives CDR1 LNHNV, CDR2 YYDKDF (reference sequence). J was trimmed by 5 bases and V by 3 bases; bases with no gene match: 4. In DNA, the CDR3 is TGTGCCACCAGCAGCTCCGGGACTAGCGGGGAGACCCAGTACTTC. As protein: CATSSSGTSGETQYF.

This clone was recorded once. This chain links TRBV6-1 with TRBJ1-1; D remains unclear. Per the germline V gene, CDR1 is MNHNS and CDR2 is SASEGT. Between the trimmed V and J ends, which lost 7 bases and 1 base, there was a span of 10 bases. The CDR3 loop spans 13 amino acids. The CDR3: CASILTSNTEAFF. The CDR3 bases are TGTGCCAGCATCTTGACTTCGAACACTGAAGCTTTCTTT.

The chain has TRBV10-3 and TRBJ1-1, with TRBD1 matching 9 bases. Trimming removed 6 bases from V and 1 base from J; junction bases left unmatched: 6. CDR1 is ENHRY and CDR2 is SYGVKD in the germline V gene. There are 15 residues in the CDR3. As DNA, the CDR3 is TGTGCCATCAGAACCGGGACAGGGCCGAACACTGAAGCTTTCTTT. This sequence encodes CAIRTGTGPNTEAFF.

The V call is TRBV7-9, the J call TRBJ2-1; TRBD2 is a possible D gene (7 bases). There are 14 residues in the CDR3. Germline V CDR1 and CDR2: SEHNR, FQNEAQ (reference sequence). V lost 1 base and J lost 9, with 13 bases in between. In DNA form, the CDR3 reads TGTGCCAGCAGCTTAGAGAGGGGAGGGGGTGAGCAGTTCTTC. It translates to CASSLERGGGEQFF.

This chain joins TRBV28 and TRBJ1-1, with 12 bases aligning to TRBD1. Germline V gene data show CDR1 as MDHEN and CDR2 as SYDVKM. V shed 8 bases, J shed 4 bases, and the junction held 8 bases outside the gene matches. The CDR3 has 15 amino acids. CDR3: CASFGDRGRFTEAFF. CDR3 in DNA: TGTGCCAGCTTTGGGGACAGGGGGCGCTTCACTGAAGCTTTCTTT.

The rearrangement links TRBV7-9 to TRBJ1-6; 9 nucleotides agree with TRBD1. Trimming cost V 6 bases and J 9 bases; bases outside gene matches: 9. This CDR3 contains 15 residues. CDR1 SEHNR and CDR2 FQNEAQ come from the germline V gene (reference sequence). The CDR3 sequence is CASRTGTGIGSPLHF. CDR3 nucleotide sequence: TGTGCCAGCAGAACCGGGACAGGGATCGGTTCACCCCTCCACTTT.

The V call is TRBV30, the J call TRBJ1-4, with 7 bases identical to TRBD1. The CDR3 runs to 14 residues. Germline CDR1 is GTSNPN and CDR2 is SVGIG (reference sequence). Unmatched junction bases numbered 3, after V lost 1 base and J lost 4 bases. This CDR3 is CAWSAGQLNEKLFF. CDR3 bases: TGTGCCTGGAGTGCGGGACAGCTTAATGAAAAACTGTTTTTT.

J is TRBJ1-5 and V is TRBV10-3, with 9 bases fitting TRBD1. Germline CDR1 reads ENHRY; CDR2 reads SYGVKD. CDR3 length equals 15 residues. V lost 3 bases and J lost 3; bases outside the gene matches: 3. The CDR3: CAISDGDRDNQPQHF. The CDR3 DNA is TGTGCCATCAGTGACGGGGACAGGGACAATCAGCCCCAGCATTTT.

The chain has TRBV15 and TRBJ1-5, with D possibly being TRBD1 (6 bases). The CDR3 sequence is 14 residues long. CDR1 LNHNV and CDR2 YYDKDF come from the germline V gene (reference sequence). Trimming cost V 1 base and J 4 bases, with 8 bases left between them. The CDR3 loop reads CATSRGTENQPQHF. The CDR3 DNA sequence: TGTGCCACCAGCAGAGGGACAGAAAATCAGCCCCAGCATTTT.

The chain combines TRBV6-4 with TRBJ2-7, with 7 bases identical to TRBD1. The germline CDR1 and CDR2 sequences are MRHNA and SNTAGT. The CDR3 extends over 18 amino acids. J gave up 2 bases and V 3 bases, and 16 bases lay outside the gene matches. Here the CDR3 reads CASSDEGTGTEITYEQYV. DNA of the CDR3: TGTGCCAGCAGTGATGAGGGGACCGGGACAGAGATTACCTACGAGCAGTACGTC.

This chain connects TRBV28 to TRBJ1-5; 7 positions match TRBD1. This CDR3 is 16 amino acids long. Germline loops: CDR1 MDHEN, CDR2 SYDVKM. J was trimmed by 1 base and V by 3 bases; bases with no gene match: 6. The CDR3 is CASSFMAGGSNQPQHF. For the CDR3, the DNA is TGTGCCAGCAGTTTTATGGCAGGGGGGAGCAATCAGCCCCAGCATTTT.

The chain couples TRBV7-3 to TRBJ2-1; D perhaps matches TRBD1 (6 bases). Trimming left V 2 bases short and J 0 bases short, with 8 bases between. This CDR3 spans 15 amino acids. Germline CDR1 SGHTA, CDR2 FQGTGA. For the CDR3, the DNA is TGTGCCAGCAGCTTAGGGACAACCTCCTACAATGAGCAGTTCTTC. Encoded protein: CASSLGTTSYNEQFF.

The rearrangement links TRBV5-1 to TRBJ2-7; perhaps TRBD2 as D (5 bases). Germline CDR1 SGHRS, CDR2 YFSETQ. Trimming took off 5 bases at V and 2 bases at J, with 11 bases between the two ends. There are 13 residues in the CDR3. DNA for the CDR3: TGCGCCAGCAGAGGAACGCGGGCCTACGAGCAGTACTTC. Its protein product is CASRGTRAYEQYF.

This chain joins TRBV6-5 and TRBJ2-4, with TRBD1 matching over 7 bases. The germline CDR1 and CDR2 sequences are MNHEY and SVGAGI. The CDR3 spans 14 residues. Germline trimming cut 4 bases from V and 7 bases from J; bases unmatched to any gene: 7. The CDR3 bases are TGTGCCAGCAGTTTCCAGGGGGTTGGGAACATTCAGTACTTC. Amino acid sequence: CASSFQGVGNIQYF.